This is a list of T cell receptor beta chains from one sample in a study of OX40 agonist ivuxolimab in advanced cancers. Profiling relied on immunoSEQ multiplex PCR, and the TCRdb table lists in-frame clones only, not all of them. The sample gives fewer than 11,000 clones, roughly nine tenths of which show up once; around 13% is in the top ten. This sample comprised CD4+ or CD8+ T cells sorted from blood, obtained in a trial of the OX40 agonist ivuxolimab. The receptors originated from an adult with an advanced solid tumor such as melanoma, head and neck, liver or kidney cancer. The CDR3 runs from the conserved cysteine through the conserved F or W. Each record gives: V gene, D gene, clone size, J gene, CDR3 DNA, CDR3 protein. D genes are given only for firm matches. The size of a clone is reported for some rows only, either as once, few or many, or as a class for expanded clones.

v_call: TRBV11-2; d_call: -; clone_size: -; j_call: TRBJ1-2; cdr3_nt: TGTGCCAGCAGCCCTACTAACTATGGCTACACCTTC; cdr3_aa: CASSPTNYGYTF
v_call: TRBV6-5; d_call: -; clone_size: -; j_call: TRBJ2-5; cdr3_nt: TGTGCCAGCAGTTACTTCCAGGGCGCCCAAGAGACCCAGTACTTC; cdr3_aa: CASSYFQGAQETQYF
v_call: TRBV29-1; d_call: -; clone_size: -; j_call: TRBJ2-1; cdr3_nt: TGCAGCGTTGATTCCCTGGGAGCAATCAATGAGCAGTTCTTC; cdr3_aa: CSVDSLGAINEQFF
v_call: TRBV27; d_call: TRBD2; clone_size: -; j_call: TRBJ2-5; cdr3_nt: TGTGCCAGCAGTTTAGTAGGGCGGGGGGGAGAAGAGACCCAGTACTTC; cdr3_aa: CASSLVGRGGEETQYF
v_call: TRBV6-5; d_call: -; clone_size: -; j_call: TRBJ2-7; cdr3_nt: TGTGCCAGCAGTTACTCTGGCAGGGGCCACGAGCAGTACTTC; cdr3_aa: CASSYSGRGHEQYF
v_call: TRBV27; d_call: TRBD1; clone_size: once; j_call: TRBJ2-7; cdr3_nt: TGTGCCAGCAGTCCGGGACAGGGTTACGAGCAGTACTTC; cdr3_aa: CASSPGQGYEQYF
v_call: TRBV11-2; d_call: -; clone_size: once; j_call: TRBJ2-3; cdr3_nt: TGTGCCAGCAGCCCCTGGACGGGAAGCACAGATACGCAGTATTTT; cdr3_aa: CASSPWTGSTDTQYF
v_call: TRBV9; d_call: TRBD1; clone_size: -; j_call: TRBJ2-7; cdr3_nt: TGTGCCAGCAGCGTCACACAGGGGGCCTACGAGCAGTACTTC; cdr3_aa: CASSVTQGAYEQYF
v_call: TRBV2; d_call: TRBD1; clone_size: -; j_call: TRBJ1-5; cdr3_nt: TGTGCCAGCAGTGAAACAGGGGGCACTCAGCCCCAGCATTTT; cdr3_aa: CASSETGGTQPQHF
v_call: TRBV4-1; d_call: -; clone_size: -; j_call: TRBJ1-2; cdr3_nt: TGCGCCAGCAGCCAAGATCTTCGGGCAGGGGTGGGCGGCTACACCTTC; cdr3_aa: CASSQDLRAGVGGYTF
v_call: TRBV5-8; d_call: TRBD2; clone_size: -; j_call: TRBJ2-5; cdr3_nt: TGTGCCAGCAGCTTCGAACTAGCGGAGACCCAGTACTTC; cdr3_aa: CASSFELAETQYF
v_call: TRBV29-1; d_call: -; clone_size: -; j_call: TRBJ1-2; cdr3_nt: TGCAGCGTTGTCCAGGATAACTATGGCTACACCTTC; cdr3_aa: CSVVQDNYGYTF
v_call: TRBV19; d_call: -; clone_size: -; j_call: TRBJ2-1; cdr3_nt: TGTGCCACCTCCCTAGGCGGGGTTAGTGAGCAGTTCTTC; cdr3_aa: CATSLGGVSEQFF
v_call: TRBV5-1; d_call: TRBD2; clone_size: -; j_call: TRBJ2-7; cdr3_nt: TGCGCCAGCAGCTTGGCCTCGGGGGGTTACGAGCAGTACTTC; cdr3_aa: CASSLASGGYEQYF
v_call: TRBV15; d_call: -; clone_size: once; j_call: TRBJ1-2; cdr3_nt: TGTGCCACCAGCAGCAACCTCCAGTACGGCTACACCTTC; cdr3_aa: CATSSNLQYGYTF
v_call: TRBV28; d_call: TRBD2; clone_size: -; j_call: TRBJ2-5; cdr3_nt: TGTGCCAGCAGTTTCGGTCTAGCGGAGAGGCTGCAAGAGACCCAGTACTTC; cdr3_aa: CASSFGLAERLQETQYF
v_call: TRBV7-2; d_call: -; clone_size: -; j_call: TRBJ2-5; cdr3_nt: TGTGCCAGCAGACCGTCTGGGGGGCCCCAAGAGACCCAGTACTTC; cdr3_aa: CASRPSGGPQETQYF
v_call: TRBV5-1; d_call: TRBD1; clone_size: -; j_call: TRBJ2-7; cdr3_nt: TGCGCCAGCAGCAGGGACAGTTACACCTACGAGCAGTACTTC; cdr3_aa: CASSRDSYTYEQYF
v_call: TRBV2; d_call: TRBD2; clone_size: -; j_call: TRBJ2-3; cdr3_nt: TGTGCCAGCAGTGGGGATGGAGGACTAGCGGGGCGCGGTGGCACAGATACGCAGTATTTT; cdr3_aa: CASSGDGGLAGRGGTDTQYF
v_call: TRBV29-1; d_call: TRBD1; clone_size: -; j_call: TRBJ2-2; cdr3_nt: TGCAGCGTGCTCACTAGTCAGGGGGCGCGTCACGGGGAGCTGTTTTTT; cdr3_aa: CSVLTSQGARHGELFF
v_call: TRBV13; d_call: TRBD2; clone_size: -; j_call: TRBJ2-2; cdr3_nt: TGTGCCAGCAGCTTAGGCCTAAGTGGCGGGGGTAGCACCGGGGAGCTGTTTTTT; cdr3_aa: CASSLGLSGGGSTGELFF
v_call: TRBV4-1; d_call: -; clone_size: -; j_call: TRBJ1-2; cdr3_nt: TGCGCCAGCAGCCGGTCGGACAGCGAAAACTATGGCTACACCTTC; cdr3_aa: CASSRSDSENYGYTF
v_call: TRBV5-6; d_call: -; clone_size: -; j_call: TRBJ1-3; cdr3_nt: TGTGCCAGCAGCTTTCAGGGGAGCGGAAACACCATATATTTT; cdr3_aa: CASSFQGSGNTIYF
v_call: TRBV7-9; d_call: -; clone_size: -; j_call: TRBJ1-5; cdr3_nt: TGTGCCAGCAGCTCCGAAGGAGGAGGGATTCGCAATCAGCCCCAGCATTTT; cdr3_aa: CASSSEGGGIRNQPQHF
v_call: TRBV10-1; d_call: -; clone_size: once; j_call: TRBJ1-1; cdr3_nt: TGCGCCAGCAGTGAGTTCTTGGGCCGGACTGAAGCTTTCTTT; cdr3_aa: CASSEFLGRTEAFF
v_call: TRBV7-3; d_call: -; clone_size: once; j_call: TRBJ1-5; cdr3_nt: TGTGCCAGCAGCTTAGGTGACGACAGGTGGGGAAGTCAGCCCCAGCATTTT; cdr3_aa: CASSLGDDRWGSQPQHF
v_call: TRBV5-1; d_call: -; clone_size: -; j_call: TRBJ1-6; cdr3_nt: TGCGCCAGCAGCCCGGGACAAGCAAATCCTTTCAGCTCCTATAATTCACCCCTCCACTTT; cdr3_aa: CASSPGQANPFSSYNSPLHF
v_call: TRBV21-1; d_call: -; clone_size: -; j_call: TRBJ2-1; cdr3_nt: TGTGCCAGCAGACAGGGGGGCTCCTACAATGAGCAGTTCTTC; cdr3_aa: CASRQGGSYNEQFF
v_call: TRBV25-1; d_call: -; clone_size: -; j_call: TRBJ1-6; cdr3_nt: TGTGCCAGCAGTGAATCGTCGCGGGGTGCTCCCCTCCACTTT; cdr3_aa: CASSESSRGAPLHF
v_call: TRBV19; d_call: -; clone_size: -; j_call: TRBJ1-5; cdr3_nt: TGTGCCTCGGAGTGGGGGTCCGGTCAGCCCCAGCATTTT; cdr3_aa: CASEWGSGQPQHF
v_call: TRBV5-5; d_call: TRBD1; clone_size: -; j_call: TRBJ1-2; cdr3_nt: TGTGCCAGCAGCCCTGGGGTAGGGACAGGGCTTGGCTACACCTTC; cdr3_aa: CASSPGVGTGLGYTF
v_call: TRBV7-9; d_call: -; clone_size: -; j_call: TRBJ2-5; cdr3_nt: TGTGCCAGCAGCTTAGGTATCCAAGAGACCCAGTACTTC; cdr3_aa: CASSLGIQETQYF
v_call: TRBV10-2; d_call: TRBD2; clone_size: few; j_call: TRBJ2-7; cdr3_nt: TGCGCCAGCAGTGAGTCGACACTAGCGGCGGGGGAGCAGTACTTC; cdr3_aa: CASSESTLAAGEQYF
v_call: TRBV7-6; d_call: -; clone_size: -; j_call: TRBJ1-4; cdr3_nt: TGTGCCAGCAGCCGTGGAGGAGGGGCGGGGGAAAAACTGTTTTTT; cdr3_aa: CASSRGGGAGEKLFF
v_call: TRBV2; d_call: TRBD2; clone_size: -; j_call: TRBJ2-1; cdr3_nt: TGTGCCAGCAGCCCCCTAGCGGGGGGGTACAATGAGCAGTTCTTC; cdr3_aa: CASSPLAGGYNEQFF